One sample yielded the 21 T cell receptor beta chains listed below, sequenced in a study of CD8 T cells in Susac syndrome. An amount of RNA that ranged from roughly 0.5 to 1 ug was reverse transcribed with random hexamers. MiXCR, run by TCRdb on the immunoSEQ multiplex PCR reads, gives a single entry per CDR3 protein. The sample includes about 300,000 distinct CDR3 sequences, about 92% seen only once; the top ten take about 0.07%. The sample consisted of CD4+ T cells from PBMCs. The receptors derive from a human donor with multiple sclerosis.

The chain joins TRBV14 to TRBJ2-7; D not resolved. The V end was cut by 2 bases, the J end by 6 bases, with 5 bases between. CDR1 and CDR2 (germline): SGHDN, FVKESK. The CDR3 is made up of 11 amino acids. DNA for the CDR3: TGTGCCAGCAGCCAAAGCCTCGAGCAGTACTTC. It codes for CASSQSLEQYF.

This chain joins TRBV11-1 and TRBJ2-6; weak D call: TRBD1 (6 bases). The CDR3 has 20 amino acids. Germline CDR1 is SGHAT and CDR2 is FQDESV (reference sequence). Trimming took 1 base from V and 0 from J, leaving 19 bases between them. The CDR3 region has the DNA TGTGCCAGCAGCTTAGTCGGTCGGACAGCACGTTTCTCTGGGGCCAACGTCCTGACTTTC. Encoded protein: CASSLVGRTARFSGANVLTF.

This chain connects TRBV2 to TRBJ1-1; D may be TRBD1 (6 bases). Germline V gene data show CDR1 as SNHLY and CDR2 as FYNNEI. This CDR3 has 11 residues. Deletions cut 9 bases from V and 8 bases from J, with 13 bases between. CDR3 in amino acids: CASTGSGEAFF. The CDR3 bases are TGTGCCAGTACAGGGTCGGGGGAAGCTTTCTTT. Combining the CDR3 with reference TRBV2 and TRBJ1-1 gives the whole variable domain EPEVTQTPSHQVTQMGQEVILRCVPISNHLYFYWYRQILGQKVEFLVSFYNNEISEKSEIFDDQFSVERPDGSNFTLKIRSTKLEDSAMYFCASTGSGEAFFGQGTRLTVV.

V is TRBV11-2 and J is TRBJ2-2; TRBD2 aligns across 9 bases. The V and J ends lost 5 bases and 4 bases, in that order; junction bases with no gene match: 8. The germline gives CDR1 SGHAT, CDR2 FQNNGV. This CDR3 contains 16 residues. The CDR3 spells CASSRGRGGRTGELFF. CDR3 DNA: TGTGCCAGCAGCCGAGGGCGGGGGGGCCGCACCGGGGAGCTGTTTTTT.

V usage is TRBV20-1 and J usage is TRBJ2-2; D not certain. Deletions cut 2 bases from V and 5 bases from J, with 6 bases between. In germline, CDR1 is DFQATT, CDR2 SNEGSKA (reference sequence). The CDR3 length is 12 residues. The CDR3 DNA sequence: TGCAGTGCTAGACCGGAAACCGGGGAGCTGTTTTTT. Protein product: CSARPETGELFF.

The chain carries TRBV2 and TRBJ1-1, with D possibly being TRBD1 (6 bases). Germline V lookup: CDR1 SNHLY, CDR2 FYNNEI. Trimming left V 6 bases short and J 2 bases short, with 13 bases between. The length of the CDR3 is 14 residues. Here the CDR3 DNA reads TGTGCCAGCAGGATACAGGGAGGAAACACTGAAGCTTTCTTT. Encoded protein: CASRIQGGNTEAFF.

This chain links TRBV3-1 with TRBJ1-2, with D possibly being TRBD1 (6 bases). CDR3 size: 16 residues. V lost 4 bases, J lost 5 bases, and 20 bases lay in between. In germline, CDR1 is LGHDT, CDR2 YNNKEL (reference sequence). CDR3 coding DNA: TGTGCCAGCAGCCCACCGACCTTGACAGGATGGTATGGCTACACCTTC. As protein: CASSPPTLTGWYGYTF.

A word on this clonotype: At one of its ends the junction is not consistent with the germline gene, which may arise from a read error. The V gene is TRBV29-1, the J gene TRBJ1-6; 7 nucleotides match TRBD1. The CDR3 has 16 amino acids. Germline V gives CDR1 SQVTM, CDR2 ANQGSEA. Here the CDR3 DNA reads TGCAGCGTTGACTACTGGACAGGTCAGAATAACTCACCCCTCCACTTT. Protein: CSVDYWTGQNNSPLHF.

This clonotype was observed once. V is TRBV7-9 and J is TRBJ1-1; D is uncertain. Germline CDR1 SEHNR, CDR2 FQNEAQ (reference sequence). V lost 2 bases and J lost 1, with 11 bases in between. The CDR3 is made up of 15 amino acids. CDR3 loop: CASSLIMTQNTEAFF. The CDR3 bases are TGTGCCAGCAGCTTAATCATGACGCAGAACACTGAAGCTTTCTTT. Filled out from reference TRBV7-9 and TRBJ1-1, the complete variable domain reads DTGVSQNPRHKITKRGQNVTFRCDPISEHNRLYWYRQTLGQGPEFLTYFQNEAQLEKSRLLSDRFSAERPKGSFSTLEIQRTEQGDSAMYLCASSLIMTQNTEAFFGQGTRLTVV.

V usage is TRBV5-6 and J usage is TRBJ2-1; the D gene could be TRBD1 or TRBD2 (5 bases each). This CDR3 region has 17 residues. Germline V CDR1 and CDR2: SGHDT, YYEEEE. V dropped 0 bases and J dropped 14 bases, with 27 bases sitting between them. The CDR3 DNA reads as TGTGCCAGCAGCTTGGTGGGGGAACCCACCCCAGACCAGTTAGAGTTCTTC. Translation gives CASSLVGEPTPDQLEFF.

This chain links TRBV9 with TRBJ2-1; tentatively, D is TRBD1 (6 bases). CDR1 SGDLS and CDR2 YYNGEE come from the germline V gene. This CDR3 region has 13 residues. V dropped 3 bases and J dropped 4 bases, with 8 bases sitting between them. The CDR3 DNA is TGTGCCAGCAGCGCCAGGGGATACAATGAGCAGTTCTTC. Residues: CASSARGYNEQFF. Together with reference TRBV9 and TRBJ2-1, the CDR3 gives the full variable domain: DSGVTQTPKHLITATGQRVTLRCSPRSGDLSVYWYQQSLDQGLQFLIQYYNGEERAKGNILERFSAQQFPDLHSELNLSSLELGDSALYFCASSARGYNEQFFGPGTRLTVL.

This chain uses TRBV12-3 or TRBV12-4 with TRBJ1-3, with TRBD1 matching 8 bases. This CDR3 contains 16 residues. V dropped 5 bases and J dropped 0; count of bases not matched to a gene: 6. The DNA for the CDR3 is TGTGCCAGCAGTCGACAGGGGCCAGCCTCTGGAAACACCATATATTTT. Translation gives CASSRQGPASGNTIYF.

A single count supports this clonotype. This chain joins TRBV30 and TRBJ1-2; D is unresolved. The CDR3 contains 11 residues. The germline CDR1 and CDR2 sequences are GTSNPN and SVGIG (reference sequence). Trimming stripped 1 base from V and 12 bases from J, with 12 bases between. CDR3: CAWSAIEGHTF. CDR3 nucleotides: TGTGCCTGGAGTGCCATAGAGGGCCACACCTTC.

The J gene is TRBJ1-2, the V gene TRBV6-4; TRBD1 matches at 10 bases. Germline V CDR1 and CDR2: MRHNA, SNTAGT. The CDR3 totals 13 residues. The junction had 5 bases not matched to a gene; V was cut back by 6 bases and J by 7 bases. The CDR3 sequence is CASRGQGFAGYTF. As DNA, the CDR3 is TGTGCCAGCAGGGGACAGGGGTTTGCTGGCTACACCTTC.

This chain links TRBV11-2 with TRBJ2-5; 8 positions match TRBD1. After removal of 1 base from V and 2 bases from J, the junction contained 18 bases not matched to a gene. The CDR3 length is 20 residues. CDR1 SGHAT and CDR2 FQNNGV come from the germline V gene. This chain's CDR3 is CASSLVVERGAGGTQETQYF. CDR3 nucleotides: TGTGCCAGCAGCTTAGTCGTTGAGAGGGGGGCAGGGGGCACACAAGAGACCCAGTACTTC. The variable domain in full, completed from reference TRBV11-2 and TRBJ2-5, reads EAGVAQSPRYKIIEKRQSVAFWCNPISGHATLYWYQQILGQGPKLLIQFQNNGVVDDSQLPKDRFSAERLKGVDSTLKIQPAKLEDSAVYLCASSLVVERGAGGTQETQYFGPGTRLLVL.

The chain links TRBV6-5 to TRBJ2-3; D remains ambiguous. This CDR3 comprises 15 residues. Trimming shortened V by 6 bases and J by 0 bases, and 13 bases separated the two germline ends. Germline V CDR1 and CDR2: MNHEY, SVGAGI. CDR3 in amino acids: CASRTGRTSTDTQYF. CDR3 coding DNA: TGTGCCAGCAGAACTGGACGAACTAGCACAGATACGCAGTATTTT.

The chain uses TRBV4-3 and TRBJ2-1; no firm D call. CDR1 is LGHNA, CDR2 YSLEER, per germline. The CDR3 is 13 amino acids. V lost 0 bases to trimming and J lost 6 bases, with 6 bases between them. The CDR3 reads CASSQDLSNEQFF. The CDR3 nucleotides read TGCGCCAGCAGCCAAGACCTTAGCAATGAGCAGTTCTTC.

This clonotype was observed a handful of times. V usage is TRBV5-4 and J usage is TRBJ1-2; the D is unclear. This CDR3 is built from 15 residues. V lost 3 bases to trimming and J lost 6 bases, with 18 bases between them. Germline CDR1 is SGHNT and CDR2 is YYREEE (reference sequence). CDR3 residues: CASSSFGSPRDGYTF. The CDR3 bases are TGTGCCAGCAGCTCCTTCGGGTCCCCTAGAGATGGCTACACCTTC.

The chain couples TRBV18 to TRBJ1-3; D might be TRBD1 (5 bases). The CDR3 runs 15 residues. V gave up 0 bases and J gave up 9 bases, with 15 bases separating them. Looked up from germline, CDR1 is KGHSH and CDR2 is LQKENI. The CDR3, as DNA: TGTGCCAGCTCACCACCGACCGGGGCTCTCGCCACCATATATTTT. Protein product: CASSPPTGALATIYF.

The chain carries TRBV5-4 and TRBJ1-2; D not resolved. The germline V gene has CDR1 SGHNT and CDR2 YYREEE (reference sequence). The ends were cut back, 0 bases at V and 4 bases at J, with 13 bases in the middle. The CDR3 covers 15 residues. CDR3 nucleotide sequence: TGTGCCAGCAGCTTGGACCAGGCACTAAGCTATGGCTACACCTTC. Protein: CASSLDQALSYGYTF.

V gene TRBV30 combines with J gene TRBJ2-2, with D possibly matching TRBD2 (5 bases). The CDR3 has 13 amino acids. From germline, CDR1 is GTSNPN and CDR2 SVGIG (reference sequence). Trimming removed 0 bases from V and 5 bases from J, with 7 bases in between. The CDR3 loop is CAWSVSGTGELFF. In nucleotides, the CDR3 is TGTGCCTGGAGTGTATCGGGGACCGGGGAGCTGTTTTTT.